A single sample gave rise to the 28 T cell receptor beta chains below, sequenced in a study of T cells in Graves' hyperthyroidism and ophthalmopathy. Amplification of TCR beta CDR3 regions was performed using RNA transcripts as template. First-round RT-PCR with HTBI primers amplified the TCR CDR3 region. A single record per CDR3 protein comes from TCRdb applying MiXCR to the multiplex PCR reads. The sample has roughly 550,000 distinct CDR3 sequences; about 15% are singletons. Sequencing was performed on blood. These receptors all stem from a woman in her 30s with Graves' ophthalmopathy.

CDR3 in amino acids: CSALDRGVGYTF. CDR3 nucleotides: TGCAGCGCCCTTGACAGGGGAGTTGGCTACACCTTC. The rearrangement joins TRBV29-1 to TRBJ1-2; 8 nucleotides match TRBD1. The CDR3 consists of 12 residues. V gave up 7 bases and J gave up 7 bases; unmatched junction bases: 8. Per the germline V gene, CDR1 is SQVTM and CDR2 is ANQGSEA.

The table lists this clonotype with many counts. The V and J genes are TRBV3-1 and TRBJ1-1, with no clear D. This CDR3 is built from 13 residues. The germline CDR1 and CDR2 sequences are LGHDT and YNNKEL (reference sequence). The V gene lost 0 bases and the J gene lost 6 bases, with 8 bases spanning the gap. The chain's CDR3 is CASSQDSGAEAFF. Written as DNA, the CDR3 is TGTGCCAGCAGCCAAGATAGCGGGGCTGAAGCTTTCTTT. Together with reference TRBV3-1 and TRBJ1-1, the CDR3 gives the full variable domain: DTAVSQTPKYLVTQMGNDKSIKCEQNLGHDTMYWYKQDSKKFLKIMFSYNNKELIINETVPNRFSPKSPDKAHLNLHINSLELGDSAVYFCASSQDSGAEAFFGQGTRLTVV.

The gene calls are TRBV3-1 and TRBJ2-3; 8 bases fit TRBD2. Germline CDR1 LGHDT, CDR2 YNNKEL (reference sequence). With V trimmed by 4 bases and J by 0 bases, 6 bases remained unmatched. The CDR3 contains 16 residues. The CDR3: CASSPYQRGSTDTQYF. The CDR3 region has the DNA TGTGCCAGCAGCCCCTATCAGCGGGGGAGCACAGATACGCAGTATTTT.

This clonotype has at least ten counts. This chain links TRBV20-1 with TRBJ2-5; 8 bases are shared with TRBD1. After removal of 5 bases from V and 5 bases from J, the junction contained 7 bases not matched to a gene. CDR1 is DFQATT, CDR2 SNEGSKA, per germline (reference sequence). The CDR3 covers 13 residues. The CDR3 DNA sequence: TGCAGTGCTCCTACAGGGGGGAGGGAGACCCAGTACTTC. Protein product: CSAPTGGRETQYF.

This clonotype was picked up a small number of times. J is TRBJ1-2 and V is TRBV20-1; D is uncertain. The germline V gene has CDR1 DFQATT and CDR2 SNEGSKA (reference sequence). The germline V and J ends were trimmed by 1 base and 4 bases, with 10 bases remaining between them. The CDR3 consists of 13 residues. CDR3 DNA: TGCAGTGCTAGAGGGAGGGATCGCTATGGCTACACCTTC. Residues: CSARGRDRYGYTF.

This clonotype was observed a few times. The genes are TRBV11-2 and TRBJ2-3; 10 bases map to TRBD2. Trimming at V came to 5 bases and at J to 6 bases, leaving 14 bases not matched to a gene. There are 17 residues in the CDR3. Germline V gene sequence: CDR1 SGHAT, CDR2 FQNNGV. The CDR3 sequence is CASSQVNQREGGDTQYF. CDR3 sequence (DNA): TGTGCCAGCAGCCAAGTCAACCAGCGGGAGGGGGGCGATACGCAGTATTTT.

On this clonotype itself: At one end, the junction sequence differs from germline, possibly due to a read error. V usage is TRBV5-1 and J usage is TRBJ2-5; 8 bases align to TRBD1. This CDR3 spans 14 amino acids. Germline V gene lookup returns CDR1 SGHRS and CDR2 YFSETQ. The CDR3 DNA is TGTGCCAGCAGCCAGGACAGGGAAGAAGAGACCCAGTACTTC. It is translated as CASSQDREEETQYF.

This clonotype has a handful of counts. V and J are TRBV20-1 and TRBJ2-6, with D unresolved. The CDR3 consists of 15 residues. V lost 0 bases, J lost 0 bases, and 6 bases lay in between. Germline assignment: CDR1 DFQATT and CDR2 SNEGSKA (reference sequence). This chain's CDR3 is CSARDGSSGANVLTF. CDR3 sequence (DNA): TGCAGTGCTAGAGACGGCAGCTCTGGGGCCAACGTCCTGACTTTC.

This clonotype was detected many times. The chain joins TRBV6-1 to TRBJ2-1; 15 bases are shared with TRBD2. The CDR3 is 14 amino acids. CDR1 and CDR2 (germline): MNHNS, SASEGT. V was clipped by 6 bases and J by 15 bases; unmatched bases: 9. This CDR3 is CASSYGTSGGLTFF. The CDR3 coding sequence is TGTGCCAGCAGCTACGGGACTAGCGGGGGGCTCACGTTCTTC.

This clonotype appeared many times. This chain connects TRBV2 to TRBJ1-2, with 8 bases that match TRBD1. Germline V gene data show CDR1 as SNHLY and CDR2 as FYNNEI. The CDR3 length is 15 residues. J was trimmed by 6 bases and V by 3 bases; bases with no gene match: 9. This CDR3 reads CASSDHQGARNGYTF. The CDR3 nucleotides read TGTGCCAGCAGTGATCACCAGGGGGCAAGGAATGGCTACACCTTC. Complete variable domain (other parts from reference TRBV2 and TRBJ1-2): EPEVTQTPSHQVTQMGQEVILRCVPISNHLYFYWYRQILGQKVEFLVSFYNNEISEKSEIFDDQFSVERPDGSNFTLKIRSTKLEDSAMYFCASSDHQGARNGYTFGSGTRLTVV.

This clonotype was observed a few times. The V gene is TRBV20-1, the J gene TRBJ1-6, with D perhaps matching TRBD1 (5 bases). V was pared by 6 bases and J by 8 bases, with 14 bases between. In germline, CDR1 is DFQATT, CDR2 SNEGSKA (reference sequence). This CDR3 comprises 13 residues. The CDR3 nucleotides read TGCAGTGCGAGGGACCGTAGTTATTCACCCCTCCACTTT. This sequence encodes CSARDRSYSPLHF.

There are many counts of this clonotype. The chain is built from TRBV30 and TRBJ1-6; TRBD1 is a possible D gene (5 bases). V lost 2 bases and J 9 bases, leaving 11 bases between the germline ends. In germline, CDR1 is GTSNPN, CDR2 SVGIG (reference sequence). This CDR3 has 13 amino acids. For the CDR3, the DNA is TGTGCCTGGAGTTGGGGCAGTGGTTCACCCCTCCACTTT. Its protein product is CAWSWGSGSPLHF.

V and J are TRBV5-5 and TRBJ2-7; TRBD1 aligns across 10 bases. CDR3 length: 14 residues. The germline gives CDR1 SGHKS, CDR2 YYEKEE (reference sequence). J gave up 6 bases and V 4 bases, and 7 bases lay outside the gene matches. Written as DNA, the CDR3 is TGTGCCAGCAGCCCCGGGACAGGGGTTCGCGAGCAGTACTTC. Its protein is CASSPGTGVREQYF.

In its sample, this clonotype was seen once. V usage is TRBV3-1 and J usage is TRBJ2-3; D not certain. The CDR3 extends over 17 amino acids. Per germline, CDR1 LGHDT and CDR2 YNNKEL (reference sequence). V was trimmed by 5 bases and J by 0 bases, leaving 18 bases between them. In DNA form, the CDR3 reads TGTGCCAGCAGCATCTCGGACCGATTACTTAGCACAGATACGCAGTATTTT. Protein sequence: CASSISDRLLSTDTQYF.

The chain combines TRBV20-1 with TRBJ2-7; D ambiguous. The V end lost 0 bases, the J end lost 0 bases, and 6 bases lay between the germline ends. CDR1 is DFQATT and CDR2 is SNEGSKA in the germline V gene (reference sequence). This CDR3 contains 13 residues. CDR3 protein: CSAREIPSYEQYF. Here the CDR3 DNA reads TGCAGTGCTAGAGAAATCCCCTCCTACGAGCAGTACTTC.

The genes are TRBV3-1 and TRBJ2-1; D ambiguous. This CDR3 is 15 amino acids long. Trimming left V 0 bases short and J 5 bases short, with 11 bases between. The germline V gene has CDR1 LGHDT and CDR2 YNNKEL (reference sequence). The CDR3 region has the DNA TGTGCCAGCAGCCAAGATCTGACTCATCACAATGAGCAGTTCTTC. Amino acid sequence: CASSQDLTHHNEQFF.

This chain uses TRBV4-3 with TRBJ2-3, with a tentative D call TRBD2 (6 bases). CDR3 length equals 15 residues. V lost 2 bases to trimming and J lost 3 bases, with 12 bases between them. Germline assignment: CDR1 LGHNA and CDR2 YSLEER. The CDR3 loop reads CASSQPGLSTDTQYF. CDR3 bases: TGCGCCAGCAGCCAACCGGGACTCTCAACAGATACGCAGTATTTT.

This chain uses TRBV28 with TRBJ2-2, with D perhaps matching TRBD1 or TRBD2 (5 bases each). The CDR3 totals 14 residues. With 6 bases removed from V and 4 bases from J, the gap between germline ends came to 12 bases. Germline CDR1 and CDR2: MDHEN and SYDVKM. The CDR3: CASRRAGSTGELFF. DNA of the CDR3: TGTGCCAGCAGGCGTGCAGGGAGCACCGGGGAGCTGTTTTTT.

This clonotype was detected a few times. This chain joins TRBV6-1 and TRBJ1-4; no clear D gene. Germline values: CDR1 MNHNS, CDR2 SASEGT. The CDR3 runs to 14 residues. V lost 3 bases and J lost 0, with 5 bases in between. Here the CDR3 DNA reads TGTGCCAGCAGTGAGACTCCAACTAATGAAAAACTGTTTTTT. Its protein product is CASSETPTNEKLFF.

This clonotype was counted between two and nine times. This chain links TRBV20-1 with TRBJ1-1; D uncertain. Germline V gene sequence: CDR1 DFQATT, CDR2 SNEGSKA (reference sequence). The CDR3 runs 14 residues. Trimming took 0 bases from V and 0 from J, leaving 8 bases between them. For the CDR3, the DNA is TGCAGTGCTAGAGACATGCTATTGAACACTGAAGCTTTCTTT. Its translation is CSARDMLLNTEAFF.

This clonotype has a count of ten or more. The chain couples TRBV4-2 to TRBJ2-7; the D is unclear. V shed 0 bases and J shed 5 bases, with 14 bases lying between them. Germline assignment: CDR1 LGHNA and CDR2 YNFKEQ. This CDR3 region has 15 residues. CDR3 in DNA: TGTGCCAGCAGCCAAGACCGGGCCCCTAGGGACGAGCAGTACTTC. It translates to CASSQDRAPRDEQYF.

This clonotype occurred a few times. CDR3 protein: CASSLARQAGELFF. The CDR3 nucleotides are TGTGCCAGCAGCTTAGCCAGACAGGCCGGGGAGCTGTTTTTT. V gene TRBV7-8 combines with J gene TRBJ2-2; weak D call: TRBD1 (6 bases). Germline loops: CDR1 SGHVS, CDR2 FQNEAQ. Trimming shortened V by 0 bases and J by 6 bases, and 8 bases separated the two germline ends. This CDR3 contains 14 residues.

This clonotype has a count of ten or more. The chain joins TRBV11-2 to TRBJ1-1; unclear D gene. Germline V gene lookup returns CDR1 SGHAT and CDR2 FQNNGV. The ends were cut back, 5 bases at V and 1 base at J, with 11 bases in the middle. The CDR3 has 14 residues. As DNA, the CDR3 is TGTGCCAGCAGCCCGTTCGCGGGGAACACTGAAGCTTTCTTT. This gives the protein CASSPFAGNTEAFF.

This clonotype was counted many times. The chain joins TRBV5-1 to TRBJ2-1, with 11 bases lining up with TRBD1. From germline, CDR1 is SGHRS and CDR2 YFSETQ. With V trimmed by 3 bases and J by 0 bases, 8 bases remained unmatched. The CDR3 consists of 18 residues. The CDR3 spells CASSWGQGVSRSYNEQFF. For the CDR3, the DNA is TGCGCCAGCAGCTGGGGACAGGGGGTTTCCCGCTCCTACAATGAGCAGTTCTTC.

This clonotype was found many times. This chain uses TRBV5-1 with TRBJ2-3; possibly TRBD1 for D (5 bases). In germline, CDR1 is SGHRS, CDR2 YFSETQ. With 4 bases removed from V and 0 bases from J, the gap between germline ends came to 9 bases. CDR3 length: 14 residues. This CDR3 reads CASSTRTSTDTQYF. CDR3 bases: TGCGCCAGCAGCACTCGGACAAGCACAGATACGCAGTATTTT.

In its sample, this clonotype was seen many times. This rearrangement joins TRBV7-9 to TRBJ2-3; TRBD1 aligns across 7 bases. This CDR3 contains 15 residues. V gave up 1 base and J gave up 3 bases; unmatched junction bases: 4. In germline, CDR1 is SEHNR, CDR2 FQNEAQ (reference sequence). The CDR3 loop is CASSLDGTATDTQYF. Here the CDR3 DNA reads TGTGCCAGCAGCTTAGATGGGACAGCTACAGATACGCAGTATTTT.

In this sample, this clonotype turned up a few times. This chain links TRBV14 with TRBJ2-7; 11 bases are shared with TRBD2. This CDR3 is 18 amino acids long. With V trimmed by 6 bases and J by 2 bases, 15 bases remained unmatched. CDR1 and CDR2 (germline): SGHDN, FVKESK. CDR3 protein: CASSPRGGGTSGTYEQYF. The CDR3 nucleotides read TGTGCCAGCAGTCCCCGGGGAGGGGGGACTAGCGGTACCTACGAGCAGTACTTC.

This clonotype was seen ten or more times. CDR3 residues: CASSFSRPNQPQHF. CDR3 nucleotide sequence: TGTGCCAGCAGTTTTTCCCGGCCCAATCAGCCCCAGCATTTT. V usage is TRBV28 and J usage is TRBJ1-5; no reliable D call. Germline V gene sequence: CDR1 MDHEN, CDR2 SYDVKM. This CDR3 comprises 14 residues. With 3 bases removed from V and 3 bases from J, the gap between germline ends came to 9 bases.